Included here is one TCR beta chain sequence, with context. CD4+ cells yielded CD45RA+ naive and CD45RA-negative memory subsets. The protocol was immunoSEQ multiplex PCR, while the TCRdb copy is restricted to in-frame clones and leaves out a portion. The sample yields more than 2 million clones, about 95% seen once. The source of the sample is a study of shared clonotypes between healthy human individuals. The TCR comes from a man between 18 and 29 years old in good health. Sequencing was performed on naive CD4+ T cells sorted from blood. Described subset: CD45RA+ positively selected.

CDR3 loop: CASSVMSNQPQHF. For the CDR3, the DNA is TGCGCCAGCAGTGTAATGAGCAATCAGCCCCAGCATTTT. The chain joins TRBV10-2 to TRBJ1-5; D remains ambiguous. The CDR3 loop spans 13 amino acids. CDR1 and CDR2 from the germline V gene are WSHSY and SAAADI. V was shortened by 4 bases and J by 1 base, with 5 bases between the two germline ends.